A selection of T cell receptor beta chains follows, all from one sample in a study of OX40 agonist ivuxolimab in advanced cancers. Some clones are missing from TCRdb's copy, which holds only in-frame ones; the method was immunoSEQ multiplex PCR. Among fewer than 140,000 clones listed, about nine tenths were seen once. Sequencing was performed on CD4+ or CD8+ T cells sorted from blood, taken in a trial of the OX40 agonist ivuxolimab. These receptors originate from an adult with an advanced solid tumor such as melanoma, head and neck, liver or kidney cancer. The CDR3 runs from the conserved cysteine through the conserved F or W. The order of the fields is clone size, J gene, D gene, V gene, CDR3 protein, CDR3 DNA. A D gene is named only where the DNA matches it firmly. Size is omitted from some rows. Given values are once, few, many or a class for expanded clones.

>-|TRBJ1-5|TRBD1|TRBV7-2
CASSPGTGPYSNQPQHF
TGTGCCAGCAGCCCCGGGACAGGGCCCTATAGCAATCAGCCCCAGCATTTT
>once|TRBJ2-3|TRBD2|TRBV11-2
CASSFRGDDTDTQYF
TGTGCCAGCAGCTTTCGGGGGGACGACACAGATACGCAGTATTTT
>-|TRBJ1-2|-|TRBV15
CATSTDSYGYTF
TGTGCCACCAGCACCGACAGCTATGGCTACACCTTC
>-|TRBJ2-5|-|TRBV6-5
CASSYGQGRETQYF
TGTGCCAGCAGTTACGGGCAGGGAAGAGAGACCCAGTACTTC
>-|TRBJ1-3|-|TRBV6-6
CASSTASFSGNTIYF
TGTGCCAGCAGCACGGCGTCCTTCTCTGGAAACACCATATATTTT
>-|TRBJ1-4|TRBD1|TRBV6-1
CASNRQGGGEKLFF
TGTGCCAGCAATAGACAGGGTGGCGGTGAAAAACTGTTTTTT
>-|TRBJ2-1|-|TRBV6-4
CASSEIDWSSYNEQFF
TGTGCCAGCAGTGAGATTGACTGGAGCTCCTACAATGAGCAGTTCTTC
>once|TRBJ1-5|-|TRBV19
CASRRTVLDQPQHF
TGTGCCAGTAGGCGGACAGTCCTTGATCAGCCCCAGCATTTT
>-|TRBJ2-4|-|TRBV28
CASSISGFNIQYF
TGTGCCAGCAGCATTTCAGGGTTCAACATTCAGTACTTC
>-|TRBJ1-6|TRBD1|TRBV11-2
CASSLAQGNSPLHF
TGTGCCAGCAGCTTAGCACAGGGGAATTCACCCCTCCACTTT
>-|TRBJ2-1|TRBD2|TRBV2
CASTSMGGGAFNEQFF
TGTGCCAGCACCTCCATGGGCGGGGGGGCTTTCAATGAGCAGTTCTTC
>-|TRBJ2-7|-|TRBV6-8
CASSFGGGLWTLNLYEQYF
TGTGCCAGCAGTTTCGGTGGTGGCTTATGGACCCTCAATCTTTACGAGCAGTACTTC
>-|TRBJ2-3|TRBD2|TRBV11-2
CASSPLAVVGTDTQYF
TGTGCCAGCAGCCCACTAGCGGTAGTTGGCACAGATACGCAGTATTTT
>-|TRBJ2-6|TRBD1|TRBV28
CASSLGTGVLPPPGANVLTF
TGTGCCAGCAGTCTGGGGACAGGGGTTCTCCCTCCGCCTGGGGCCAACGTCCTGACTTTC
>-|TRBJ2-5|-|TRBV9
CASSRAGRREETQYF
TGTGCCAGCAGCAGGGCGGGACGGAGAGAAGAGACCCAGTACTTC
>-|TRBJ2-3|-|TRBV2
CASSTTGDTQYF
TGTGCCAGCAGTACGACAGGAGATACGCAGTATTTT
>-|TRBJ1-2|TRBD1|TRBV28
CASIQGGGTNYGYTF
TGTGCCAGCATCCAGGGGGGGGGCACCAACTATGGCTACACCTTC
>-|TRBJ2-7|-|TRBV18
CASLPGRSYEQYF
TGTGCCAGCCTACCGGGACGGTCCTACGAGCAGTACTTC
>-|TRBJ2-3|-|TRBV7-2
CASSLGAGRTDTQYF
TGTGCCAGCAGCTTAGGGGCGGGGCGCACAGATACGCAGTATTTT
>-|TRBJ1-2|-|TRBV10-3
CATADPPSYGYTF
TGTGCCACCGCGGACCCCCCAAGCTATGGCTACACCTTC
>-|TRBJ2-5|TRBD1|TRBV10-3
CAIREGQGKETQYF
TGTGCCATCAGGGAGGGACAGGGCAAAGAAACCCAGTACTTC
>-|TRBJ1-2|-|TRBV6-1
CASSEHGQTLGYTF
TGTGCCAGCAGTGAACATGGGCAGACTCTTGGCTACACCTTC
>-|TRBJ2-6|-|TRBV6-1
CASSENNVGWGLYRSGANVLTF
TGTGCCAGCAGTGAAAATAATGTAGGGTGGGGCCTGTACCGCTCTGGGGCCAACGTCCTGACTTTC
>-|TRBJ2-7|-|TRBV13
CASSLGRTHSYEQYF
TGTGCCAGCAGCTTGGGACGAACCCACTCCTACGAGCAGTACTTC
>few|TRBJ1-6|-|TRBV7-3
CASSLDLNSPLHF
TGTGCCAGCAGCTTAGACCTTAATTCACCCCTCCACTTT
>-|TRBJ1-1|-|TRBV19
CASSMEGNTEAFF
TGTGCCAGTAGTATGGAAGGGAACACTGAAGCTTTCTTT